This T cell receptor (beta chain) derives from a study of control samples from healthy donors and cancer patients. Clones were read by immunoSEQ multiplex PCR, and TCRdb kept only the in-frame ones, dropping some. The table shows 90,000 to 150,000 clones, with roughly nine tenths occurring only once. With 0 bases clipped from V and 6 bases from J, the junction kept 4 bases outside the gene matches. CDR3 length: 15 residues. Germline V gives CDR1 MNHEY, CDR2 SVGAGI. Sequencing was done on a sample of blood. This sequence was found in a man aged 50-59 years in good health. The V and J genes are TRBV6-5 and TRBJ1-4; 7 bases fit TRBD1. The CDR3 loop reads CASSYSGTAYEKLFF. The DNA of the CDR3 is TGTGCCAGCAGTTACTCGGGGACAGCCTATGAAAAACTGTTTTTT.